The 22 T cell receptor beta chains in this list originate from one sample, sequenced in a study of blood T cells in healthy people across ages. The authors ran a second PCR of roughly 6 to 12 cycles using a sample-barcoded 5' primer and a J-beta primer mix. One entry per CDR3 protein results from TCRdb running MiXCR on the 5' RACE reads. The repertoire consists of 750,000 to 1,000,000 distinct CDR3 sequences, with about 29% occurring once and the leading ten covering roughly 10%. The same data also contributed to another study, on T cells of mothers and their children.

The sequencing sample was made of blood. The receptors originated from a woman between 35 and 50 years old in good health.

The chain is built from TRBV7-9 and TRBJ2-5; D is perhaps TRBD1 or TRBD2 (7 bases each). The germline V gene encodes CDR1 SEHNR and CDR2 FQNEAQ (reference sequence). V lost 5 bases to trimming and J lost 5 bases, with 15 bases between them. The CDR3 is 14 amino acids. The CDR3, as DNA: TGTGCCAGCAGCACCGCAGGGGGGGGGGAGACCCAGTACTTC. Protein: CASSTAGGGETQYF. Full variable domain (rest looked up from reference TRBV7-9 and TRBJ2-5): DTGVSQNPRHKITKRGQNVTFRCDPISEHNRLYWYRQTLGQGPEFLTYFQNEAQLEKSRLLSDRFSAERPKGSFSTLEIQRTEQGDSAMYLCASSTAGGGETQYFGPGTRLLVL.

The J gene is TRBJ2-1, the V gene TRBV4-1; 13 positions match TRBD2. Germline CDR1 is MGHRA and CDR2 is YSYEKL. The CDR3 extends over 19 amino acids. The J segment lost 0 bases and the V segment lost 3 bases, leaving 8 bases of the junction unmatched. CDR3: CASSQPTSGGPSSYNEQFF. The CDR3 DNA sequence: TGCGCCAGCAGCCAGCCGACTAGCGGGGGGCCTAGCTCCTACAATGAGCAGTTCTTC.

At least ten counts were recorded for this clonotype. The genes are TRBV20-1 and TRBJ2-7; D gene unclear. Trimming cost V 2 bases and J 3 bases, with 11 bases left between them. Germline V gene data show CDR1 as DFQATT and CDR2 as SNEGSKA (reference sequence). The CDR3 runs to 13 residues. CDR3 sequence (DNA): TGCAGTGCTAGATTGGGCTATCGCTACGAGCAGTACTTC. Amino acids: CSARLGYRYEQYF.

The chain couples TRBV4-2 to TRBJ2-7, with a tentative D call TRBD1 (6 bases). The V gene's germline CDR1 is LGHNA and CDR2 YNFKEQ. Deletions cut 0 bases from V and 6 bases from J, with 9 bases between. The length of the CDR3 is 13 residues. CDR3: CASSQDLGAEQYF. The CDR3 bases are TGTGCCAGCAGCCAAGATTTGGGGGCCGAGCAGTACTTC.

The sample holds a few counts of this clonotype. The chain is built from TRBV28 and TRBJ1-1, with TRBD1 identical over 10 bases. The trim removed 6 bases at V and 10 bases at J, leaving 8 bases unmatched. The CDR3 extends over 13 amino acids. Germline V gene data show CDR1 as MDHEN and CDR2 as SYDVKM. The CDR3 DNA follows: TGTGCCAGCAGAACAGGACAGGGGGTGGCAGCTTTCTTT. This encodes CASRTGQGVAAFF. Drawing the rest from reference TRBV28 and TRBJ1-1, the complete variable domain is DVKVTQSSRYLVKRTGEKVFLECVQDMDHENMFWYRQDPGLGLRLIYFSYDVKMKEKGDIPEGYSVSREKKERFSLILESASTNQTSMYLCASRTGQGVAAFFGQGTRLTVV.

The sample holds a few counts of this clonotype. The chain joins TRBV25-1 to TRBJ2-7; 8 bases are a match to TRBD1. Germline-derived CDR1 and CDR2 are MGHDK and SYGVNS. The CDR3 runs to 16 residues. Trimming removed 2 bases from V and 5 bases from J; junction bases left unmatched: 11. CDR3 sequence: CASSEIGRGRLDEQYF. For the CDR3, the DNA is TGTGCCAGCAGTGAAATCGGCAGGGGGCGCCTGGACGAGCAGTACTTC.

This clonotype was counted ten times or more. J is TRBJ2-6 and V is TRBV7-2; unclear D gene. The germline V gene has CDR1 SGHTA and CDR2 FQGNSA. Trimming took off 6 bases at V and 0 bases at J, with 6 bases between the two ends. The CDR3 has 14 residues. CDR3 DNA sequence: TGTGCCAGCAGGTGGTTCTCTGGGGCCAACGTCCTGACTTTC. This sequence encodes CASRWFSGANVLTF.

This clonotype was recorded a few times. This CDR3 is CASSQERARMNTEAFF. The CDR3 DNA sequence: TGTGCCAGCAGCCAAGAGCGTGCGAGGATGAACACTGAAGCTTTCTTT. J is TRBJ1-1 and V is TRBV3-1; D call uncertain. V was cut by 0 bases and J by 0 bases, with 11 bases left in between. CDR1 is LGHDT, CDR2 YNNKEL, per germline (reference sequence). The CDR3 is 16 amino acids.

The CDR3 region has the DNA TGCAGTGCTAGCAAGGGACAGGGTAATTCACCCCTCCACTTT. It codes for CSASKGQGNSPLHF. The V call is TRBV20-1, the J call TRBJ1-6; 9 bases line up with TRBD1. CDR1 DFQATT and CDR2 SNEGSKA come from the germline V gene (reference sequence). The CDR3 runs 14 residues. With V trimmed by 3 bases and J by 6 bases, 3 bases remained unmatched.

This clonotype was observed a few times. The rearrangement links TRBV5-1 to TRBJ1-1, with 10 bases lining up with TRBD1. The CDR3 consists of 15 residues. J was trimmed by 1 base and V by 2 bases; bases with no gene match: 2. CDR1 and CDR2 from the germline V gene are SGHRS and YFSETQ. The CDR3 coding sequence is TGCGCCAGCAGCTTATGGACAGGGGGGAACACTGAAGCTTTCTTT. Residues: CASSLWTGGNTEAFF.

This chain joins TRBV30 and TRBJ1-1; TRBD1 aligns across 8 bases. Germline V gene sequence: CDR1 GTSNPN, CDR2 SVGIG (reference sequence). This CDR3 is built from 11 residues. The CDR3 protein is CSWTGPTEAFF. The CDR3 nucleotides read TGTTCATGGACAGGGCCCACTGAAGCTTTCTTT.

This clonotype was seen ten or more times. V usage is TRBV5-1 and J usage is TRBJ2-1; D might be TRBD1 or TRBD2, each matching 5 bases. CDR1 and CDR2 from the germline V gene are SGHRS and YFSETQ. The V end was cut by 0 bases, the J end by 8 bases, with 15 bases between. The CDR3 length is 15 residues. The CDR3 here is CASSLGVSRGDEQFF. In DNA, the CDR3 is TGCGCCAGCAGCTTGGGAGTATCCCGGGGCGATGAGCAGTTCTTC.

In this sample, this clonotype turned up a few times. The V call is TRBV7-9, the J call TRBJ2-2; 9 bases map to TRBD1. V shed 4 bases and J 5 bases; nucleotides not matched to a gene: 5. Per the germline V gene, CDR1 is SEHNR and CDR2 is FQNEAQ (reference sequence). This CDR3 has 15 amino acids. CDR3 protein: CASSSGTGITGELFF. The CDR3 DNA follows: TGTGCCAGCAGCTCCGGGACAGGGATTACCGGGGAGCTGTTTTTT.

V gene TRBV12-3 or TRBV12-4 combines with J gene TRBJ1-5; a weak D match, TRBD1 (6 bases). V was shortened by 6 bases and J by 8 bases, with 14 bases between the two germline ends. This CDR3 is 13 amino acids long. The CDR3 spells CASRRQAFEPQHF. DNA for the CDR3: TGTGCCAGCAGAAGACAGGCCTTTGAGCCCCAGCATTTT.

This chain connects TRBV20-1 to TRBJ2-5, with 11 bases aligning to TRBD1. The CDR3 is 16 amino acids. The ends lost 3 bases at V and 4 bases at J; junction bases unmatched: 10. Germline V CDR1 and CDR2: DFQATT, SNEGSKA (reference sequence). This CDR3 reads CSARGGDRGSRETQYF. DNA of the CDR3: TGCAGTGCTAGGGGGGGGGACAGGGGGAGTCGAGAGACCCAGTACTTC.

The chain couples TRBV20-1 to TRBJ2-4, with D perhaps TRBD1 or TRBD2 (5 bases each). The DNA end is more similar to TRBJ2-7, so the J call may be wrong. The CDR3 loop spans 15 amino acids. From germline, CDR1 is DFQATT and CDR2 SNEGSKA (reference sequence). The CDR3 DNA follows: TGCAGTGCTAGGGAAGGGGCCGGGAACACCTACGAGCAGTACTTC. Translated, it gives CSAREGAGNTYEQYF.

This clonotype came up many times. The V gene is TRBV11-2, the J gene TRBJ2-6; D is unclear. This CDR3 has 17 residues. Germline lookup yields CDR1 SGHAT and CDR2 FQNNGV. The germline V and J ends were trimmed by 5 bases and 0 bases, with 14 bases remaining between them. The CDR3: CASSNPNWISGANVLTF. Here the CDR3 DNA reads TGTGCCAGCAGCAACCCAAATTGGATCTCTGGGGCCAACGTCCTGACTTTC. Full variable domain (remainder filled in from reference TRBV11-2 and TRBJ2-6): EAGVAQSPRYKIIEKRQSVAFWCNPISGHATLYWYQQILGQGPKLLIQFQNNGVVDDSQLPKDRFSAERLKGVDSTLKIQPAKLEDSAVYLCASSNPNWISGANVLTFGAGSRLTVL.

The chain links TRBV20-1 to TRBJ1-4; 8 bases are a match to TRBD1. Germline V CDR1 and CDR2: DFQATT, SNEGSKA (reference sequence). V lost 0 bases and J lost 5; bases outside the gene matches: 5. The CDR3 covers 15 residues. CDR3 loop: CSARDKDRENEKLFF. The CDR3 DNA reads as TGCAGTGCTAGAGATAAGGACAGGGAGAATGAAAAACTGTTTTTT.

This clonotype was recorded a few times. J is TRBJ1-6 and V is TRBV7-6, with 7 bases that match TRBD1. With V trimmed by 1 base and J by 4 bases, 10 bases remained unmatched. The CDR3 sequence is 18 residues long. Per germline, CDR1 SGHVS and CDR2 FNYEAQ. DNA for the CDR3: TGTGCCAGCAGCTTAGACAGGGGTGTTTCGACTTATAATTCACCCCTCCACTTT. Translating gives CASSLDRGVSTYNSPLHF.

The genes are TRBV5-1 and TRBJ2-3, with D tentatively TRBD1 (5 bases). The CDR3 spans 14 residues. Germline CDR1 SGHRS, CDR2 YFSETQ. V was shortened by 4 bases and J by 14 bases, with 23 bases between the two germline ends. DNA for the CDR3: TGCGCCAGCAGCGCACGGACGGGCTCAGGGTGGTGGTATTTT. Its translation is CASSARTGSGWWYF.

This chain's CDR3 is CASSDLQGAGETQYF. Here the CDR3 DNA reads TGTGCCAGCAGTGACCTACAGGGGGCAGGGGAGACCCAGTACTTC. The chain is built from TRBV25-1 and TRBJ2-5; 9 nucleotides align to TRBD1. Germline V gives CDR1 MGHDK, CDR2 SYGVNS. V lost 3 bases and J lost 5; bases outside the gene matches: 7. CDR3 length equals 15 residues.

In its sample, this clonotype was seen a few times. The V call is TRBV5-1, the J call TRBJ1-4; D may be TRBD1 (5 bases). Trimming took off 2 bases at V and 7 bases at J, with 15 bases between the two ends. Germline assignment: CDR1 SGHRS and CDR2 YFSETQ. This CDR3 is 15 amino acids long. The CDR3 is CASSLTGQGSEKLFF. The CDR3, as DNA: TGCGCCAGCAGCTTAACCGGACAAGGGTCTGAAAAACTGTTTTTT.